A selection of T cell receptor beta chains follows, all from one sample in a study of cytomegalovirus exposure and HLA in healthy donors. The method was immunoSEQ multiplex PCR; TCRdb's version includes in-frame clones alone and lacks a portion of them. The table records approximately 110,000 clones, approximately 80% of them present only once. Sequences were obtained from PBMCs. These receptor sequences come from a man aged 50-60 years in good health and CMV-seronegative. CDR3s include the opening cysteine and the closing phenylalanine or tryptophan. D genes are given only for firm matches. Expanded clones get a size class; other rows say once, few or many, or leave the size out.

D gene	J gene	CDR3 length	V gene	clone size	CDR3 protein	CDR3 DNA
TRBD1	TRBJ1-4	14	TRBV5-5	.	CASSLTGEREKLFF	TGTGCCAGCAGCTTGACAGGGGAACGTGAAAAACTGTTTTTT
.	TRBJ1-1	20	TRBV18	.	CASSPDGQGFQTNMNTEAFF	TGTGCCAGCTCACCGGACGGGCAGGGCTTCCAGACAAACATGAACACTGAAGCTTTCTTT
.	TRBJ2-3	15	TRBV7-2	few	CASSLAHRGLNTQYF	TGTGCCAGCAGCTTGGCGCATCGGGGTTTAAATACGCAGTATTTT
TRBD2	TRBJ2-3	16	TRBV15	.	CATSRDPSGGADTQYF	TGTGCCACCAGCAGAGACCCTAGCGGGGGGGCGGATACGCAGTATTTT
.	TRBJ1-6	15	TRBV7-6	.	CASSLVAAHNSLLHF	TGTGCCAGCAGCTTAGTTGCGGCCCATAATTCACTCCTCCACTTT
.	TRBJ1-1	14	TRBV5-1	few	CASSGVQGRTEAFF	TGCGCCAGCAGCGGGGTCCAGGGGCGTACTGAAGCTTTCTTT
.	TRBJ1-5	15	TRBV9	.	CASSVGAGTNQPQHF	TGTGCCAGCAGCGTAGGGGCAGGGACTAATCAGCCCCAGCATTTT
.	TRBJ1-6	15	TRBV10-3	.	CAIRPGLSYNSPLHF	TGTGCCATCAGGCCGGGACTGAGCTATAATTCACCCCTCCACTTT
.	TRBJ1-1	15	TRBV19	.	CASSTLTGQGTEAFF	TGTGCCAGTAGTACCCTTACAGGGCAGGGCACTGAAGCTTTCTTT
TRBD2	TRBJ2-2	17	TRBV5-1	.	CASSFGLRGGRTGELFF	TGCGCCAGCAGCTTCGGTTTGCGGGGGGGCCGAACCGGGGAGCTGTTTTTT
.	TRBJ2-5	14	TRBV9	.	CASSVEAGQETQYF	TGTGCCAGCAGCGTAGAGGCGGGTCAAGAGACCCAGTACTTC
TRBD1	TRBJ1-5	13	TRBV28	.	CASSQGGNQPQHF	TGTGCCAGCAGTCAGGGGGGCAATCAGCCCCAGCATTTT
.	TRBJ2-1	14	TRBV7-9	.	CASSLNSLGNEQFF	TGTGCCAGCAGCTTAAATAGTCTAGGCAATGAGCAGTTCTTC
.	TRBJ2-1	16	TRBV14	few	CASSQEERSSYNEQFF	TGTGCCAGCAGCCAAGAGGAGCGGAGCTCCTACAATGAGCAGTTCTTC
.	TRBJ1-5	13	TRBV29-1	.	CSVVGGSNQPQHF	TGCAGCGTTGTTGGAGGAAGCAATCAGCCCCAGCATTTT
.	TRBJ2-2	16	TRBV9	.	CASSVDLAQNTGELFF	TGTGCCAGCAGCGTAGACCTAGCTCAAAACACCGGGGAGCTGTTTTTT
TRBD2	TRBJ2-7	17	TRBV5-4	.	CASSFGTSGGRPYEQYF	TGTGCCAGCAGCTTCGGGACTAGCGGGGGACGTCCCTACGAGCAGTACTTC
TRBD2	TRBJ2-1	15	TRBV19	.	CASKTSGGRHNEQFF	TGTGCCAGTAAAACTAGCGGAGGGCGCCACAATGAGCAGTTCTTC
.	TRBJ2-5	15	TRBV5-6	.	CASSFLRGDQETQYF	TGTGCCAGCAGCTTCCTCAGGGGGGATCAAGAGACCCAGTACTTC
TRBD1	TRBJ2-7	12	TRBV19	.	CASGDRGYEQYF	TGTGCCAGCGGTGACAGGGGCTACGAGCAGTACTTC
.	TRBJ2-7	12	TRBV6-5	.	CASTSGAYEQYF	TGTGCCAGCACCTCGGGGGCCTACGAGCAGTACTTC
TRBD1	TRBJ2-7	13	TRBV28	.	CASSGGQGYEQYF	TGTGCCAGCAGTGGGGGACAGGGCTACGAGCAGTACTTC
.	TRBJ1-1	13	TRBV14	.	CASRKGLNTEAFF	TGTGCCAGCAGGAAGGGGTTGAACACTGAAGCTTTCTTT
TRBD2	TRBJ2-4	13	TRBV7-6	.	CASSLVGGDIQYF	TGTGCCAGCAGCTTAGTGGGGGGGGACATTCAGTACTTC
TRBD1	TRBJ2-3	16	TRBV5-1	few	CASSTPRDRGQDTQYF	TGCGCCAGCAGCACTCCCCGGGACAGGGGGCAAGATACGCAGTATTTT
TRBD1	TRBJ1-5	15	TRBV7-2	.	CASSQDGQGNQPQHF	TGTGCCAGCAGTCAAGATGGACAGGGGAATCAGCCCCAGCATTTT
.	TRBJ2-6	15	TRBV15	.	CATSSGVSGANVLTF	TGTGCCACCAGCTCCGGGGTCTCTGGGGCCAACGTCCTGACTTTC
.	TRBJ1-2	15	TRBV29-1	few	CSVEDRSAGGYGYTF	TGCAGCGTTGAAGATCGGTCTGCAGGCGGGTATGGCTACACCTTC
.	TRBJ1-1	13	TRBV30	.	CAWSRGLFTEAFF	TGTGCCTGGAGTCGGGGTCTGTTCACTGAAGCTTTCTTT
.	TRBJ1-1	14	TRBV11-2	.	CASSLGQGGTEAFF	TGTGCCAGCAGCTTAGGTCAGGGAGGGACTGAAGCTTTCTTT
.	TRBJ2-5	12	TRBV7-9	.	CASSSSQETQYF	TGTGCCAGCAGTTCTTCCCAAGAGACCCAGTACTTC
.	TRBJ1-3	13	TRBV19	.	CATSEASGNTIYF	TGTGCCACCTCCGAAGCCTCTGGAAACACCATATATTTT
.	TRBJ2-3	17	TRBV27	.	CASSSVWGLGGTDTQYF	TGTGCCAGCAGTTCGGTCTGGGGGCTCGGGGGCACAGATACGCAGTATTTT
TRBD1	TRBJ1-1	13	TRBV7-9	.	CSSSLAMDRGAFF	TGTTCCAGCAGCTTAGCGATGGACAGGGGGGCTTTCTTT
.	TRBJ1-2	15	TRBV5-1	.	CASSSGHDPAYGYTF	TGCGCCAGCAGCTCCGGACACGACCCGGCCTATGGCTACACCTTC
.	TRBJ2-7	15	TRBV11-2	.	CASSLGGGAAYEQYF	TGTGCCAGCAGCTTAGGAGGTGGAGCCGCCTACGAGCAGTACTTC
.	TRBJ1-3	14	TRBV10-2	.	CASSEQGAGNTIYF	TGCGCCAGCAGTGAGCAGGGCGCTGGAAACACCATATATTTT
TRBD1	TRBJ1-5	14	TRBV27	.	CASSLYRGGQPQHF	TGTGCCAGCAGTTTGTACAGGGGAGGCCAGCCCCAGCATTTT
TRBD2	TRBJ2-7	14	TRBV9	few	CASSVRGLDYEQYF	TGTGCCAGCAGCGTACGGGGACTAGACTACGAGCAGTACTTC